The T cell receptor beta chain described here comes from a study of long-term antiretroviral therapy in people with HIV. Sequencing used immunoSEQ v3.0 at survey level. Per-sample sequencing targets were about 35,000-50,000 T-cell genomes. Sequenced by immunoSEQ multiplex PCR; TCRdb stores in-frame clones only, minus some. The sample lists roughly 40,000 clones, 94% seen once, with around 2% in the top ten. Every participant gave one or more pre-ART and two or more post-ART PBMC samples. Study conclusions and caveats: Pre-ART clonal expansions dominated every time point's repertoire.

This clone was observed once. Its cognate antigen is unknown. The CDR3 length is 15 residues. V shed 5 bases, J shed 0 bases, and the junction held 5 bases outside the gene matches. Germline V gene data show CDR1 as MGHDK and CDR2 as SYGVNS. Source: unsorted PBMCs, taken around 9.2 years after starting antiretroviral therapy. The chain links TRBV25-1 to TRBJ2-3, with 7 bases identical to TRBD2. The source is a man aged 25 to 40 with HIV. CDR3 bases: TGTGCCAGCAGTCAAACGGGGGGAAGCACAGATACGCAGTATTTT. It codes for CASSQTGGSTDTQYF.